The 28 T cell receptor beta chains reported below all come from one sample, sequenced in a study of beta chain features in type 1 diabetes. No antigen is known for these receptors. Study-level points and caveats: Type 1 diabetes patients had moderately but significantly shorter TCRB CDR3s in all four CD4+ subsets.

Sequencing targeted expressed TCRB transcripts, as all isolated RNA had been reverse transcribed. The table came from immunoSEQ multiplex PCR; TCRdb's copy has only in-frame clones and leaves some out. The data hold a few hundred thousand clones, with 9.6% observed a single time. The specimen sequenced was central memory CD4+ T cells from blood. These TCRs come from a man aged 30-40 years with type 1 diabetes.

A few counts support this clone. This rearrangement joins TRBV7-2 to TRBJ2-7; possibly TRBD2 for D (6 bases). The V gene lost 8 bases and the J gene lost 2 bases, with 13 bases spanning the gap. CDR3 length: 13 amino acids. Per germline, CDR1 SGHTA and CDR2 FQGNSA. The CDR3 DNA reads TGTGCCAGCGCCCGCGGGAATACCTACGAGCAGTACTTC. Encoded protein: CASARGNTYEQYF.

This clone showed up many times. V gene TRBV10-3 combines with J gene TRBJ2-6, with 7 bases fitting TRBD2. The CDR3 sequence is 16 residues long. V lost 5 bases, J lost 0 bases, and 4 bases stayed unmatched. The germline gives CDR1 ENHRY, CDR2 SYGVKD. As DNA, the CDR3 is TGTGCCATCAGTTCTAGCGGTAGCTCTGGGGCCAACGTCCTGACTTTC. Its protein product is CAISSSGSSGANVLTF.

The chain links TRBV28 to TRBJ2-7; tentative D call: TRBD1 (6 bases). Looked up from germline, CDR1 is MDHEN and CDR2 is SYDVKM. The CDR3 is 15 amino acids. Trimming removed 4 bases from V and 0 bases from J, with 13 bases in between. The CDR3 is CASSSAGTLSYEQYF. CDR3 DNA sequence: TGTGCCAGCAGTTCGGCCGGGACACTCTCCTACGAGCAGTACTTC.

DNA of the CDR3: TGCGCCAGCAGCCAAGGGCGGACGGCTGAAAAACTGTTTTTT. It translates to CASSQGRTAEKLFF. V and J are TRBV4-3 and TRBJ1-4; D remains ambiguous. V gave up 1 base and J gave up 7 bases, with 10 bases separating them. CDR3 length equals 14 residues. Germline CDR1 and CDR2: LGHNA and YSLEER.

The rearrangement uses TRBV6-1 and TRBJ2-2; no definite D call. The V and J ends lost 3 bases and 4 bases respectively, with 9 bases between them. The CDR3 runs 14 residues. CDR1 MNHNS and CDR2 SASEGT come from the germline V gene. The CDR3 DNA follows: TGTGCCAGCAGTGAGCCTACGACCACCGGGGAGCTGTTTTTT. It translates to CASSEPTTTGELFF.

The rearrangement uses TRBV4-3 and TRBJ2-5; possibly TRBD2 for D (6 bases). Germline CDR1 LGHNA, CDR2 YSLEER. The V gene lost 1 base and the J gene lost 5 bases, with 23 bases spanning the gap. This CDR3 is built from 18 residues. CDR3 nucleotide sequence: TGCGCCAGCAGCCAAGCTCAGTCGGCGGGACCTTCGGGTGAGACCCAGTACTTC. It yields the protein CASSQAQSAGPSGETQYF.

This clone has more than one count but fewer than ten. V gene TRBV6-1 combines with J gene TRBJ2-2; D gene unclear. V was shortened by 10 bases and J by 4 bases, with 16 bases between the two germline ends. Germline V gene data show CDR1 as MNHNS and CDR2 as SASEGT. There are 14 residues in the CDR3. The CDR3, as DNA: TGTGCCACCACGGCAGATTGGGGCACCGGGGAGCTGTTTTTT. Amino acids: CATTADWGTGELFF.

The chain links TRBV12-2 to TRBJ2-1; the DNA was not used to check the table's D call, TRBD1. TRBV12-2 is given as a pseudogene. CDR3 length equals 12 residues. CDR3 in DNA: TGTGCAAGTCGCGCTGGCCACAATGAGCAGTTCTTC. Amino acid sequence: CASRAGHNEQFF.

This clone was counted between two and nine times. The chain joins TRBV28 to TRBJ2-3; D uncertain. The CDR3 totals 15 residues. The V gene lost 8 bases and the J gene lost 0 bases, with 15 bases spanning the gap. CDR1 and CDR2 from the germline V gene are MDHEN and SYDVKM. This chain's CDR3 is CASGRTIASTDTQYF. The DNA for the CDR3 is TGTGCCAGCGGACGGACGATCGCGAGCACAGATACGCAGTATTTT.

This clone has only a few counts. The chain couples TRBV29-1 to TRBJ2-1, with 13 bases fitting TRBD2. Germline V gives CDR1 SQVTM, CDR2 ANQGSEA. The CDR3 length is 14 residues. The V segment lost 6 bases and the J segment 9 bases; nucleotides outside the gene matches: 8. This CDR3 is CSVLTLAGGVEQFF. The CDR3 coding sequence is TGCAGCGTCCTCACACTAGCGGGAGGGGTTGAGCAGTTCTTC.

This clone occurred a few times. The J gene is TRBJ1-5, the V gene TRBV10-2; 7 bases are a match to TRBD1. After removal of 2 bases from V and 9 bases from J, the junction contained 7 bases not matched to a gene. Germline values: CDR1 WSHSY, CDR2 SAAADI. The CDR3 loop spans 14 amino acids. This CDR3 is CASSEAQGGLPQHF. The CDR3 DNA follows: TGCGCCAGCAGTGAGGCGCAGGGGGGCCTGCCCCAGCATTTT.

This clone was found many times. The V and J genes are TRBV30 and TRBJ2-7; 8 nucleotides match TRBD2. The ends lost 4 bases at V and 6 bases at J; junction bases unmatched: 5. There are 12 residues in the CDR3. Germline CDR1 and CDR2: GTSNPN and SVGIG (reference sequence). CDR3 bases: TGTGCCTGGACCCTCGGGGGGGGCGAGCAGTACTTC. Its protein product is CAWTLGGGEQYF.

Comment on this clone: This sample also contains other DNA sequences that code for the same CDR3. The rearrangement uses TRBV7-3 and TRBJ2-7; tentatively, D is TRBD2 (6 bases). This CDR3 spans 14 amino acids. The germline gives CDR1 SGHTA, CDR2 FQGTGA. Trimming removed 5 bases at V and 2 bases at J, with 13 bases between. In DNA form, the CDR3 reads TGTGCCAGCAGCCTTGGGACTGGTCCCTACGAGCAGTACTTC. Amino acids: CASSLGTGPYEQYF.

This clone was observed many times. This rearrangement joins TRBV18 to TRBJ2-1; 9 nucleotides match TRBD2. Trimming cost V 4 bases and J 6 bases; bases outside gene matches: 7. The germline V gene has CDR1 KGHSH and CDR2 LQKENI. This CDR3 comprises 15 residues. CDR3 residues: CASSRSSGTVNEQFF. The CDR3 nucleotides read TGTGCCAGCTCACGATCTAGCGGGACTGTCAATGAGCAGTTCTTC. The complete variable domain, with remaining parts taken from reference TRBV18 and TRBJ2-1, reads NAGVMQNPRHLVRRRGQEARLRCSPMKGHSHVYWYRQLPEEGLKFMVYLQKENIIDESGMPKERFSAEFPKEGPSILRIQQVVRGDSAAYFCASSRSSGTVNEQFFGPGTRLTVL.

This clone was seen a few times. The chain joins TRBV9 to TRBJ2-3; no clear D gene. The CDR3 extends over 14 amino acids. The germline gives CDR1 SGDLS, CDR2 YYNGEE. Trimming shortened V by 5 bases and J by 7 bases, and 17 bases separated the two germline ends. CDR3 DNA sequence: TGTGCCAGCAGTGACTGGTACCAGGAGAATACGCAGTATTTT. This translates into CASSDWYQENTQYF.

Here the CDR3 reads CASSLRASGRADEQFF. CDR3 nucleotides: TGCGCCAGCAGCTTGAGGGCTAGCGGGAGGGCCGATGAGCAGTTCTTC. V is TRBV5-1 and J is TRBJ2-1, with 12 bases aligning to TRBD2. Germline trimming cut 1 base from V and 8 bases from J; bases unmatched to any gene: 7. The CDR3 has 16 amino acids. CDR1 SGHRS and CDR2 YFSETQ come from the germline V gene.

There are a few counts of this clone. The genes are TRBV28 and TRBJ2-5; TRBD2 might be the D (5 bases). The V end lost 6 bases, the J end lost 5 bases, and 19 bases lay between the germline ends. CDR1 and CDR2 (germline): MDHEN, SYDVKM. The CDR3 sequence is 15 residues long. The CDR3 spells CASSSSAPGVETQYF. The CDR3 nucleotides read TGTGCCAGCAGCAGTAGCGCCCCCGGGGTTGAGACCCAGTACTTC.

This clone was seen more than once but under ten times. The chain joins TRBV6-1 to TRBJ1-5; tentative D call: TRBD1 (5 bases). The CDR3 totals 13 residues. Trimming removed 10 bases at V and 15 bases at J, with 25 bases between. CDR1 and CDR2 from the germline V gene are MNHNS and SASEGT. DNA for the CDR3: TGTGCCACCAGGGCGGCGGCTGGACGAGTGTTGCATTTT. Residues: CATRAAAGRVLHF.

This clone was recorded many times. The chain couples TRBV21-1 to TRBJ2-5; the table's D call, TRBD1, was not checked against the DNA. TRBV21-1 is marked as a pseudogene. There are 18 residues in the CDR3. CDR3 sequence (DNA): TGTGCCAGCAGCCAAAGGGAGAGTGGCGGCAGGGGTAGAGAGACCCAGTACTTC. As protein: CASSQRESGGRGRETQYF.

The chain couples TRBV30 to TRBJ2-3; D is ambiguous. From germline, CDR1 is GTSNPN and CDR2 SVGIG (reference sequence). This CDR3 comprises 12 residues. The V gene lost 2 bases and the J gene lost 4 bases, with 7 bases spanning the gap. CDR3 nucleotide sequence: TGTGCCTGGAGTCCTGGGGCAGATACGCAGTATTTT. Encoded protein: CAWSPGADTQYF.

The chain couples TRBV28 to TRBJ1-2; 7 bases match TRBD1. J gave up 4 bases and V 3 bases, and 5 bases lay outside the gene matches. This CDR3 contains 14 residues. Germline loops: CDR1 MDHEN, CDR2 SYDVKM. CDR3 nucleotide sequence: TGTGCCAGCAGTTTCGGACAGGCCTCCTATGGCTACACCTTC. This sequence encodes CASSFGQASYGYTF.

This clone appeared a few times. The chain carries TRBV28 and TRBJ2-1; D is perhaps TRBD2 (5 bases). The germline V and J ends were trimmed by 4 bases and 3 bases, with 19 bases remaining between them. The V gene's germline CDR1 is MDHEN and CDR2 SYDVKM. The CDR3 runs 17 residues. CDR3 DNA sequence: TGTGCCAGCAGTTCCCGACTTGCAGGACTGAGCTACAATGAGCAGTTCTTC. It encodes CASSSRLAGLSYNEQFF.

This clone occurred once. This rearrangement joins TRBV7-8 to TRBJ1-4, with unresolved D. Germline V gene data show CDR1 as SGHVS and CDR2 as FQNEAQ. V was clipped by 5 bases and J by 4 bases, with 17 bases between them. The CDR3 is made up of 16 amino acids. The CDR3 DNA is TGTGCCAGCAGCCCCTTTCAACGGCAGTTTAATGAAAAACTGTTTTTT. Protein: CASSPFQRQFNEKLFF. The full variable domain, in which reference TRBV7-8 and TRBJ1-4 provide the parts outside the CDR3, is GAGVSQSPRYKVAKRGQDVALRCDPISGHVSLFWYQQALGQGPEFLTYFQNEAQLDKSGLPSDRFFAERPEGSVSTLKIQRTQQEDSAVYLCASSPFQRQFNEKLFFGSGTQLSVL.

This clone has more than one count but fewer than ten. The V call is TRBV7-9, the J call TRBJ2-3, with D unresolved. The germline gives CDR1 SEHNR, CDR2 FQNEAQ (reference sequence). V was shortened by 2 bases and J by 2 bases, with 8 bases between the two germline ends. The CDR3 runs to 14 residues. The DNA for the CDR3 is TGTGCCAGCAGCTTACTTGGGGTCACAGATACGCAGTATTTT. Its translation: CASSLLGVTDTQYF.

This clone has more than one count but fewer than ten. The chain uses TRBV4-3 and TRBJ2-6, with TRBD1 identical over 10 bases. V was pared by 5 bases and J by 1 base, with 8 bases of the junction left unmatched. CDR1 and CDR2 from the germline V gene are LGHNA and YSLEER. The CDR3 consists of 18 residues. CDR3 sequence reads: CASSLQGQGRSGANVLTF. As DNA, the CDR3 is TGCGCCAGCAGCTTACAGGGACAGGGGAGGTCTGGGGCCAACGTCCTGACTTTC.

This clone has only a few counts. The chain combines TRBV5-1 with TRBJ1-1; no clear D. V lost 0 bases, J lost 3 bases, and 3 bases lay in between. Germline V lookup: CDR1 SGHRS, CDR2 YFSETQ. The CDR3 length is 12 residues. CDR3 protein: CASSLVDTEAFF. The CDR3 DNA reads TGCGCCAGCAGCTTGGTCGACACTGAAGCTTTCTTT.

There are many counts of this clone. The chain recombines TRBV7-9 with TRBJ1-2; D unresolved. The CDR3 totals 12 residues. The V and J ends lost 10 bases and 6 bases respectively, with 15 bases between them. CDR1 SEHNR and CDR2 FQNEAQ come from the germline V gene (reference sequence). The CDR3 is CATYFPSNGYTF. In DNA, the CDR3 is TGTGCCACCTACTTCCCCTCAAATGGCTACACCTTC.

The rearrangement uses TRBV6-1 and TRBJ2-7; D is possibly TRBD2 (5 bases). The CDR3 sequence is 14 residues long. V gave up 5 bases and J gave up 3 bases, with 14 bases separating them. Germline values: CDR1 MNHNS, CDR2 SASEGT. The CDR3 DNA reads TGTGCCAGCAGTTATCGGCCTCGGGGCTACGAGCAGTACTTC. Amino acids: CASSYRPRGYEQYF.